This T cell receptor beta chain stems from a study of blood T cell repertoires in COVID-19. On the study more broadly: Sites in the United States, Italy and Spain provided acute and convalescent COVID-19 samples. Sources were T cells, B-cell-depleted T cells, or PBMCs; the material itself was cDNA or gDNA.

Under the authors' procedure: Nucleated cell counts were estimated from reference gene primer amplification. The table came from immunoSEQ multiplex PCR; TCRdb's copy has only in-frame clones and leaves some out. The D gene and trimming were derived from the DNA, and the V and J assignments and clone size from that table. Counted here are about 200,000 clones, 89% occurring once; the ten biggest clones make up 5.5% to 8%. The ends were cut back, 8 bases at V and 3 bases at J, with 14 bases in the middle. Germline V gives CDR1 LNHDA, CDR2 SQIVND (reference sequence). The CDR3 spans 13 residues. The clonotype comes from a man aged 55 to 70 who had recovered from COVID-19. Sequenced input: peripheral blood. This chain uses TRBV19 with TRBJ2-7; perhaps TRBD1 as D (6 bases). CDR3 protein: CASSRLQGYEQYF. The CDR3 nucleotides are TGTGCCAGTTCCCGATTACAGGGCTACGAGCAGTACTTC.